The clone carrying this TCR beta chain was detected many times. The data originate from a study of T cells in Graves' hyperthyroidism and ophthalmopathy. There were TCR beta CDR3 regions amplified from RNA transcripts. Using the HTBI primer set, a first-round RT-PCR was run on the TCR CDR3. One entry per CDR3 protein results from TCRdb running MiXCR on the multiplex PCR reads. In the table there are fewer than 650,000 distinct CDR3 sequences, about 15% of which are singletons. V dropped 5 bases and J dropped 5; count of bases not matched to a gene: 5. Germline CDR1 and CDR2: SGHRS and YFSETQ. This CDR3 is 13 amino acids long.

What was sequenced was blood. This TCR was sampled from a woman younger than 45 with Graves' hyperthyroidism that later progressed to Graves' ophthalmopathy. V is TRBV5-1 and J is TRBJ1-1, with TRBD1 identical over 8 bases. For the CDR3, the DNA is TGCGCCAGCAGAAGACAGGGGTGGACTGAAGCTTTCTTT. Translating it yields CASRRQGWTEAFF.